Below are 22 T cell receptor beta chains sequenced from a single sample in a study of T-cell reconstitution after alpha-beta-depleted transplantation in children. Preparation of the TCRbeta library was carried out with unique molecular identifiers. In TCRdb, the PCR reads were re-called with MiXCR into one record per CDR3 protein. The table shows some 300,000 distinct CDR3 sequences, with 10% to 13% occurring only once. The starting material was PBMCs from the stem cell graft donor, obtained from the stem cell graft. All receptors derive from a human donor who donated a stem cell graft to a child with acute lymphoblastic leukemia.

This chain connects TRBV6-5 to TRBJ1-1; perhaps TRBD1 as D (6 bases). The CDR3 is 14 amino acids. The germline V and J ends were trimmed by 7 bases and 4 bases, with 16 bases remaining between them. CDR1 and CDR2 from the germline V gene are MNHEY and SVGAGI. The CDR3 reads CASNLGGGGTEAFF. CDR3 coding DNA: TGTGCCAGCAACCTAGGGGGTGGCGGCACTGAAGCTTTCTTT.

This clonotype was counted a few times. This sequence joins TRBV7-9 and TRBJ2-3; maybe TRBD1 (8 bases). Germline loops: CDR1 SEHNR, CDR2 FQNEAQ (reference sequence). V lost 1 base and J lost 3, with 29 bases in between. The CDR3 has 21 amino acids. The CDR3 sequence: CASSLDLGQVALSGPTDTQYF. The CDR3 DNA sequence: TGTGCCAGCAGCTTAGACCTGGGACAGGTAGCACTTAGCGGGCCAACAGATACGCAGTATTTT.

The V gene is TRBV5-1, the J gene TRBJ2-5, with D perhaps TRBD1 or TRBD2 (5 bases each). The germline V gene has CDR1 SGHRS and CDR2 YFSETQ. With 2 bases removed from V and 1 base from J, the gap between germline ends came to 9 bases. There are 14 residues in the CDR3. CDR3 bases: TGCGCCAGCAGCTTAGGGGACGGCCAAGAGACCCAGTACTTC. It yields the protein CASSLGDGQETQYF.

A single count supports this clonotype. This sequence joins TRBV11-3 and TRBJ2-3, with TRBD2 matching over 10 bases. The CDR3 length is 15 residues. J was trimmed by 6 bases and V by 5 bases; bases with no gene match: 8. Germline V lookup: CDR1 SGHNT, CDR2 YENEEA. CDR3 protein: CASSKSSGSGDTQYF. The CDR3 DNA follows: TGTGCCAGCAGCAAATCTAGCGGGAGTGGTGATACGCAGTATTTT.

The chain combines TRBV10-3 with TRBJ2-1, with D perhaps given as TRBD1 or TRBD2 (6 bases each). The CDR3 length is 15 residues. Per germline, CDR1 ENHRY and CDR2 SYGVKD. Trimming left V 0 bases short and J 7 bases short, with 13 bases between. In nucleotides, the CDR3 is TGTGCCATCAGTGAGTCGAATCGGAGGGGGAATGAGCAGTTCTTC. This encodes CAISESNRRGNEQFF.

The chain couples TRBV3-1 to TRBJ2-7; 7 nucleotides agree with TRBD1. Germline-derived CDR1 and CDR2 are LGHDT and YNNKEL (reference sequence). This CDR3 region has 15 residues. V was pared by 0 bases and J by 5 bases, with 7 bases of the junction left unmatched. DNA of the CDR3: TGTGCCAGCAGCCAAGATCTACAGGGGCGCAACGAGCAGTACTTC. Its protein product is CASSQDLQGRNEQYF.

This clonotype came up a few times. The chain links TRBV12-3 or TRBV12-4 to TRBJ2-3, with D possibly being TRBD2 (6 bases). V was cut by 5 bases and J by 4 bases, with 10 bases left in between. This CDR3 is 13 amino acids long. The CDR3 nucleotides are TGTGCCAGCAGTGGAGGGCCAGCAGATACGCAGTATTTT. Translation: CASSGGPADTQYF.

This clonotype has at least ten counts. The chain employs TRBV9 and TRBJ2-2; 11 nucleotides agree with TRBD2. The CDR3 is 16 residues long. V was pared by 0 bases and J by 5 bases, with 3 bases of the junction left unmatched. CDR1 is SGDLS, CDR2 YYNGEE, per germline. CDR3 coding DNA: TGTGCCAGCAGCGTAGATCCTAGCGGGAGGACCGGGGAGCTGTTTTTT. Residues: CASSVDPSGRTGELFF. The full variable domain, in which reference TRBV9 and TRBJ2-2 provide the parts outside the CDR3, is DSGVTQTPKHLITATGQRVTLRCSPRSGDLSVYWYQQSLDQGLQFLIQYYNGEERAKGNILERFSAQQFPDLHSELNLSSLELGDSALYFCASSVDPSGRTGELFFGEGSRLTVL.

A few counts support this clonotype. The chain is built from TRBV7-9 and TRBJ2-1, with 8 bases matching TRBD1. This CDR3 spans 12 amino acids. Unmatched junction bases numbered 5, after V lost 5 bases and J lost 11 bases. CDR1 and CDR2 from the germline V gene are SEHNR and FQNEAQ (reference sequence). CDR3 DNA: TGTGCCAGCAGCCCGACAGGGGAGAAGCAGTTCTTC. Its translation is CASSPTGEKQFF. Full variable domain (outside the CDR3, taken from reference TRBV7-9 and TRBJ2-1): DTGVSQNPRHKITKRGQNVTFRCDPISEHNRLYWYRQTLGQGPEFLTYFQNEAQLEKSRLLSDRFSAERPKGSFSTLEIQRTEQGDSAMYLCASSPTGEKQFFGPGTRLTVL.

This clonotype was seen many times. The chain joins TRBV11-1 to TRBJ1-6; D might be TRBD1 (5 bases). V gave up 6 bases and J gave up 0 bases, with 24 bases separating them. This CDR3 contains 20 residues. Germline V gene sequence: CDR1 SGHAT, CDR2 FQDESV (reference sequence). The CDR3 sequence is CASRIRQTAHHSSYNSPLHF. CDR3 nucleotides: TGTGCCAGCAGGATTCGCCAGACAGCGCATCACAGCTCCTATAATTCACCCCTCCACTTT. Together with reference TRBV11-1 and TRBJ1-6, the CDR3 gives the full variable domain: EAEVAQSPRYKITEKSQAVAFWCDPISGHATLYWYRQILGQGPELLVQFQDESVVDDSQLPKDRFSAERLKGVDSTLKIQPAELGDSAMYLCASRIRQTAHHSSYNSPLHFGNGTRLTVT.

This clonotype was observed many times. This chain joins TRBV7-2 and TRBJ2-3; D may be TRBD2 (5 bases). Between the trimmed V and J ends, which lost 0 bases and 9 bases, there was a span of 16 bases. The CDR3 totals 15 residues. Germline loops: CDR1 SGHTA, CDR2 FQGNSA. This CDR3 is CASSLAGAPSRTQYF. In DNA, the CDR3 is TGTGCCAGCAGCTTAGCGGGAGCCCCCAGTCGAACGCAGTATTTT.

The J gene is TRBJ1-1, the V gene TRBV4-2; 7 positions agree with TRBD1. This CDR3 spans 14 amino acids. V was clipped by 0 bases and J by 3 bases; unmatched bases: 1. The germline CDR1 and CDR2 sequences are LGHNA and YNFKEQ. This CDR3 is CASSQEDRHTEAFF. The CDR3 coding sequence is TGTGCCAGCAGCCAAGAGGACAGGCACACTGAAGCTTTCTTT.

The chain combines TRBV4-2 with TRBJ2-2; D is perhaps TRBD1 or TRBD2 (5 bases each). Trimming cost V 8 bases and J 4 bases, with 11 bases left between them. This CDR3 has 13 amino acids. Germline CDR1 LGHNA, CDR2 YNFKEQ. DNA of the CDR3: TGTGCCAGCCTTCAGAGGGGCACCGGGGAGCTGTTTTTT. It codes for CASLQRGTGELFF.

Only a few counts were recorded for this clonotype. This rearrangement joins TRBV12-3 or TRBV12-4 to TRBJ2-1; 12 positions match TRBD2. This CDR3 spans 19 amino acids. V lost 5 bases, J lost 4 bases, and 15 bases stayed unmatched. The CDR3 protein is CASSPTHGLAGLFYNEQFF. CDR3 nucleotides: TGTGCCAGCAGTCCAACTCACGGACTAGCGGGATTATTTTACAATGAGCAGTTCTTC.

This sequence joins TRBV25-1 and TRBJ2-2; D may be TRBD2 (6 bases). Germline V gene data show CDR1 as MGHDK and CDR2 as SYGVNS. The CDR3 loop spans 15 amino acids. V was shortened by 5 bases and J by 4 bases, with 14 bases between the two germline ends. CDR3 sequence reads: CASSPPPGATGELFF. For the CDR3, the DNA is TGTGCCAGCAGTCCGCCTCCGGGAGCCACCGGGGAGCTGTTTTTT.

This chain joins TRBV5-1 and TRBJ2-7; 7 bases line up with TRBD2. Germline-derived CDR1 and CDR2 are SGHRS and YFSETQ. Germline trimming cut 3 bases from V and 4 bases from J; bases unmatched to any gene: 13. This CDR3 has 16 amino acids. CDR3 protein: CASSSSFGLGGYEQYF. CDR3 coding DNA: TGCGCCAGCAGCTCTAGCTTCGGTCTCGGGGGGTACGAGCAGTACTTC.

This clonotype was observed a handful of times. CDR3 DNA: TGCGCCAGCAGCCAAGAAGAGGCGGAGGCCCAAGAGACCCAGTACTTC. This codes for CASSQEEAEAQETQYF. The chain combines TRBV4-3 with TRBJ2-5, with D possibly TRBD2 on 5 matching bases. Germline V gene lookup returns CDR1 LGHNA and CDR2 YSLEER. The CDR3 totals 16 residues. Trimming left V 0 bases short and J 1 base short, with 12 bases between.

In its sample, this clonotype was seen many times. The chain has TRBV20-1 and TRBJ1-2; D gene uncertain. CDR3 size: 14 residues. V was trimmed by 2 bases and J by 4 bases, leaving 14 bases between them. CDR1 DFQATT and CDR2 SNEGSKA come from the germline V gene (reference sequence). The CDR3 DNA follows: TGCAGTGCTAGACCCTACAGTGACTTCTATGGCTACACCTTC. This gives the protein CSARPYSDFYGYTF.

This clonotype was detected a few times. In DNA, the CDR3 is TGCAGCGTTGGGGGGCCAGGGGGTGGGGACGAGCAGTACTTC. It yields the protein CSVGGPGGGDEQYF. The chain uses TRBV29-1 and TRBJ2-7; TRBD1 aligns across 7 bases. Germline values: CDR1 SQVTM, CDR2 ANQGSEA. Unmatched junction bases numbered 11, after V lost 4 bases and J lost 5 bases. The CDR3 has 14 amino acids.

The chain uses TRBV10-3 and TRBJ1-5; D unresolved. Deletions cut 8 bases from V and 7 bases from J, with 30 bases between. CDR3 length: 18 residues. From germline, CDR1 is ENHRY and CDR2 SYGVKD. CDR3 amino acids: CAICLALSFLPRSQPQHF. In DNA form, the CDR3 reads TGTGCCATCTGTTTAGCGCTGTCTTTCCTCCCCAGGTCACAGCCCCAGCATTTT.

This clonotype was counted between two and nine times. This chain links TRBV3-1 with TRBJ1-2; D ambiguous. The ends were cut back, 2 bases at V and 1 base at J, with 8 bases in the middle. The germline V gene has CDR1 LGHDT and CDR2 YNNKEL (reference sequence). The CDR3 has 14 residues. As DNA, the CDR3 is TGTGCCAGCAGCCAAACCCAGAATAACTATGGCTACACCTTC. This translates into CASSQTQNNYGYTF. Variable domain in full (rest from reference TRBV3-1 and TRBJ1-2): DTAVSQTPKYLVTQMGNDKSIKCEQNLGHDTMYWYKQDSKKFLKIMFSYNNKELIINETVPNRFSPKSPDKAHLNLHINSLELGDSAVYFCASSQTQNNYGYTFGSGTRLTVV.

This clonotype occurred a few times. The V and J genes are TRBV10-3 and TRBJ2-2, with D unresolved. Germline CDR1 and CDR2: ENHRY and SYGVKD. The CDR3 contains 16 residues. Trimming took off 0 bases at V and 0 bases at J, with 8 bases between the two ends. This CDR3 reads CAISESPGANTGELFF. CDR3 DNA sequence: TGTGCCATCAGTGAGTCCCCAGGCGCGAACACCGGGGAGCTGTTTTTT.